This T cell receptor beta chain appears in the sequencing data of a study of T-cell reconstitution after alpha-beta-depleted transplantation in children. Preparation of the TCRbeta library involved a method that used unique molecular identifiers. TCRdb ran MiXCR on the PCR reads and lists one entry per CDR3 protein. The table lists hundreds of thousands of distinct CDR3 sequences, less than 15% of them singletons. The table lists this clonotype with many counts. The receptor comes from a girl aged 2 to 9 with congenital amegakaryocytic thrombocytopenia, due to receive a stem cell transplant. The sample was PBMCs, taken before TCRalphabeta/CD19-depleted stem cell transplant.

The CDR3 protein is CASSLLVLYNEQFF. In DNA form, the CDR3 reads TGTGCCAGCAGCCTGCTGGTCCTCTACAATGAGCAGTTCTTC. The V call is TRBV12-3 or TRBV12-4, the J call TRBJ2-1, with D unclear. Trimming removed 6 bases at V and 3 bases at J, with 12 bases between. CDR3 length: 14 amino acids.